These 15 T cell receptor beta chains were sequenced from one sample in a study of OX40 agonist ivuxolimab in advanced cancers. Libraries were built with the immunoSEQ multiplex PCR assay. TCRdb carries this immuneACCESS record with in-frame sequences only. Its versions omit some clonotypes, under half of them owing to an unresolved V gene in the studies checked, with the rest unexplained. This sample holds about 40,000 clones; roughly 89% were observed only once. 0.5% to 0.65% of the sample belongs to the ten largest clones. Sequencing used CD4+ or CD8+ T cells sorted from blood, obtained in a trial of the OX40 agonist ivuxolimab. The source is an adult with an advanced solid tumor such as melanoma, head and neck, liver or kidney cancer.

This rearrangement joins TRBV28 to TRBJ2-7; TRBD1 aligns across 11 bases. The CDR3 length is 14 residues. The V segment lost 5 bases and the J segment 5 bases; nucleotides outside the gene matches: 5. Germline V gives CDR1 MDHEN, CDR2 SYDVKM. The chain's CDR3 is CASSTWDRGNEQYF. CDR3 sequence (DNA): TGTGCCAGCAGTACCTGGGACAGGGGGAACGAGCAGTACTTC.

Regarding this clone: One end of the junction fails to match germline, which may point to a read error. The chain uses TRBV5-1 and TRBJ1-2; D unresolved. This CDR3 has 13 amino acids. CDR1 SGHRS and CDR2 YFSETQ come from the germline V gene. This chain's CDR3 is CASSLDGTGGYTF. The CDR3 DNA is TGCGCCAGCAGTTTGGACGGCACCGGGGGCTACACCTTC. The full variable domain, rest sourced from reference TRBV5-1 and TRBJ1-2, is KAGVTQTPRYLIKTRGQQVTLSCSPISGHRSVSWYQQTPGQGLQFLFEYFSETQRNKGNFPGRFSGRQFSNSRSEMNVSTLELGDSALYLCASSLDGTGGYTFGSGTRLTVV.

This sequence joins TRBV27 and TRBJ2-1; no clear D gene. Looked up from germline, CDR1 is MNHEY and CDR2 is SMNVEV (reference sequence). This CDR3 has 12 residues. V was pared by 6 bases and J by 4 bases, with 7 bases between. The CDR3 here is CASRPWYNEQFF. DNA of the CDR3: TGTGCCAGCAGACCGTGGTACAATGAGCAGTTCTTC.

This chain joins TRBV5-4 and TRBJ2-5; 7 nucleotides line up with TRBD2. Unmatched junction bases numbered 11, after V lost 4 bases and J lost 5 bases. Germline CDR1 reads SGHNT; CDR2 reads YYREEE (reference sequence). The CDR3 has 15 residues. The CDR3 sequence is CASSPPGGRGETQYF. The CDR3 bases are TGTGCCAGCAGCCCCCCGGGAGGAAGAGGGGAGACCCAGTACTTC.

CDR3: CASSFGTRLLTEAFF. CDR3 coding DNA: TGTGCCAGCAGTTTCGGCACCCGCCTTTTGACTGAAGCTTTCTTT. The V and J genes are TRBV28 and TRBJ1-1; unclear D gene. CDR1 is MDHEN and CDR2 is SYDVKM in the germline V gene. The CDR3 sequence is 15 residues long. Trimming shortened V by 3 bases and J by 5 bases, and 16 bases separated the two germline ends. The entire variable domain, with the rest obtained from reference TRBV28 and TRBJ1-1, is as follows: DVKVTQSSRYLVKRTGEKVFLECVQDMDHENMFWYRQDPGLGLRLIYFSYDVKMKEKGDIPEGYSVSREKKERFSLILESASTNQTSMYLCASSFGTRLLTEAFFGQGTRLTVV.

The chain joins TRBV19 to TRBJ2-6; D is ambiguous. Trimming removed 2 bases from V and 0 bases from J, with 8 bases in between. The CDR3 contains 16 residues. The germline gives CDR1 LNHDA, CDR2 SQIVND (reference sequence). The CDR3, as DNA: TGTGCCAGTAGTATACGCGGACGCTCTGGGGCCAACGTCCTGACTTTC. Protein product: CASSIRGRSGANVLTF.

The V gene is TRBV2, the J gene TRBJ1-5, with a possible D match to TRBD1 (5 bases). V lost 7 bases and J 7 bases, leaving 14 bases between the germline ends. The CDR3 has 13 amino acids. In germline, CDR1 is SNHLY, CDR2 FYNNEI. The CDR3 region has the DNA TGTGCCAGCAATCGAGGGGAATTGCAGCCCCAGCATTTT. Translating gives CASNRGELQPQHF.

This chain links TRBV7-9 with TRBJ1-1, with D uncertain. This CDR3 comprises 11 residues. Germline CDR1 is SEHNR and CDR2 is FQNEAQ (reference sequence). Trimming stripped 6 bases from V and 2 bases from J, with 4 bases between. This CDR3 reads CASRLNTEAFF. CDR3 bases: TGTGCCAGCAGACTTAACACTGAAGCTTTCTTT.

The chain joins TRBV9 to TRBJ1-1; D unresolved. The ends were cut back, 4 bases at V and 5 bases at J, with 18 bases in the middle. The CDR3 runs to 15 residues. Per the germline V gene, CDR1 is SGDLS and CDR2 is YYNGEE. In DNA, the CDR3 is TGTGCCAGCAGCCCTCGGGCCGGACGAGGTACTGAAGCTTTCTTT. It specifies CASSPRAGRGTEAFF.

The chain links TRBV4-1 to TRBJ2-7, with D possibly being TRBD2 (6 bases). Germline-derived CDR1 and CDR2 are MGHRA and YSYEKL. CDR3 length: 16 amino acids. V was cut by 3 bases and J by 2 bases, with 17 bases left in between. The CDR3: CASSQPRLVGAYEQYF. DNA of the CDR3: TGCGCCAGCAGCCAGCCTCGACTAGTGGGGGCCTACGAGCAGTACTTC.

This clone was detected a few times. The CDR3 loop is CASSLAPSGGGNEQFF. CDR3 in DNA: TGTGCCAGCAGCTTAGCCCCGAGTGGGGGGGGAAATGAGCAGTTCTTC. This chain links TRBV7-2 with TRBJ2-1; 7 bases align to TRBD2. This CDR3 comprises 16 residues. Germline V lookup: CDR1 SGHTA, CDR2 FQGNSA. Trimming at V came to 0 bases and at J to 7 bases, leaving 9 bases not matched to a gene.

The chain couples TRBV7-9 to TRBJ1-1; D not certain. Per germline, CDR1 SEHNR and CDR2 FQNEAQ (reference sequence). V was clipped by 3 bases and J by 1 base, with 3 bases between them. The length of the CDR3 is 12 residues. Here the CDR3 reads CASSFANTEAFF. For the CDR3, the DNA is TGTGCCAGCAGCTTCGCGAACACTGAAGCTTTCTTT.

The V and J genes are TRBV6-5 and TRBJ1-2, with D maybe TRBD1 (5 bases). The CDR3 consists of 16 residues. The ends were cut back, 0 bases at V and 7 bases at J, with 18 bases in the middle. Per germline, CDR1 MNHEY and CDR2 SVGAGI. CDR3 amino acids: CASSYSGGRTLSGYTF. Written as DNA, the CDR3 is TGTGCCAGCAGTTACTCTGGGGGACGGACCCTATCTGGCTACACCTTC.

The chain couples TRBV29-1 to TRBJ2-2, with a possible D match to TRBD2 (6 bases). CDR3 length equals 14 residues. Germline CDR1 and CDR2: SQVTM and ANQGSEA. Trimming stripped 6 bases from V and 5 bases from J, with 16 bases between. CDR3 coding DNA: TGCAGCGTCCCCCGGGGGTCTTCGACCGGGGAGCTGTTTTTT. Its translation: CSVPRGSSTGELFF.

This clone was recorded only once. V and J are TRBV11-2 and TRBJ2-7; 9 positions match TRBD1. Germline V CDR1 and CDR2: SGHAT, FQNNGV. The V and J ends lost 3 bases and 0 bases, in that order; junction bases with no gene match: 6. CDR3 length: 16 residues. CDR3 protein: CASSFPGQGFSYEQYF. CDR3 bases: TGTGCCAGCAGCTTCCCGGGACAGGGTTTCTCCTACGAGCAGTACTTC.